These T cell receptor beta chains were read from a single sample in a study of blood T cell repertoires in COVID-19. Measured with immunoSEQ multiplex PCR; TCRdb has only the in-frame clones, and not every one. The top ten hold about 1.8% of the sample, which has fewer than 400,000 clones, 89% seen once. The source material was PBMCs or T cells enriched from blood (not recorded which). These TCRs come from a woman aged 30 to 39 who had recovered from COVID-19. CDR3s include the opening cysteine and the closing phenylalanine or tryptophan. A D gene is named only where the DNA matches it firmly. For some rows the clone size is stated as once, few or many, or as a class when expanded; others skip it.

>TRBV6-5|.|.|TRBJ1-5
CASVRGMGNQPQHF
TGTGCCAGCGTTAGGGGGATGGGCAATCAGCCCCAGCATTTT
>TRBV10-1|.|.|TRBJ2-2
CASSVHRVIGTGELFF
TGCGCCAGCAGTGTCCACAGGGTAATAGGCACCGGGGAGCTGTTTTTT
>TRBV30|TRBD1|.|TRBJ2-7
CAWSVYPWAGGNGYEQYF
TGTGCCTGGAGTGTTTATCCCTGGGCAGGGGGTAATGGCTACGAGCAGTACTTC
>TRBV9|TRBD1|few|TRBJ2-5
CASSTPGGGGETQYF
TGTGCCAGCAGCACCCCAGGGGGCGGAGGAGAGACCCAGTACTTC
>TRBV5-1|TRBD1|.|TRBJ2-6
CASSLSSRDRGGGANVLTF
TGCGCCAGCAGCTTGAGTAGCCGGGACAGGGGTGGTGGGGCCAACGTCCTGACTTTC
>TRBV15|.|.|TRBJ1-1
CATSRVQGRTEAFF
TGTGCCACCAGCAGAGTACAGGGCCGCACTGAAGCTTTCTTT
>TRBV5-5|TRBD1|.|TRBJ2-7
CASSPRQGGSYEQYF
TGTGCCAGCAGCCCACGACAGGGGGGCTCCTACGAGCAGTACTTC
>TRBV19|.|.|TRBJ1-5
CASSIGSQPQHF
TGTGCCAGTAGTATCGGGAGTCAGCCCCAGCATTTT
>TRBV28|TRBD1|.|TRBJ2-7
CASSLPGQQYEQYF
TGTGCCAGCAGTTTACCGGGACAGCAATACGAGCAGTACTTC
>TRBV28|.|.|TRBJ1-4
CASSLRGAATNEKLFF
TGTGCCAGCAGTTTACGTGGGGCCGCAACTAATGAAAAACTGTTTTTT
>TRBV6-5|TRBD1|few|TRBJ2-7
CASSYGQATYEQYF
TGTGCCAGCAGTTACGGACAGGCCACCTACGAGCAGTACTTC
>TRBV2|TRBD1|.|TRBJ2-7
CASSGDSHVEQYF
TGTGCCAGCAGTGGGGACAGCCATGTGGAGCAGTACTTC
>TRBV11-2|TRBD1|few|TRBJ2-7
CASSLGDRGQISYEQYF
TGTGCCAGCAGCTTAGGGGACAGGGGTCAGATCTCCTACGAGCAGTACTTC
>TRBV4-1|.|.|TRBJ2-7
CASSQEGGGGEQYF
TGCGCCAGCAGCCAAGAAGGCGGAGGAGGTGAGCAGTACTTC
>TRBV5-8|.|once|TRBJ1-5
CASRSRQLHSNQPQHF
TGTGCCAGCCGGAGTCGCCAATTACATAGCAATCAGCCCCAGCATTTT
>TRBV24-1|.|.|TRBJ1-5
CATSLHSNQPQHF
TGTGCCACCAGTTTACATAGCAATCAGCCCCAGCATTTT
>TRBV6-4|.|once|TRBJ2-7
CASSVASGARSYEQYF
TGTGCCAGCAGTGTAGCTTCGGGAGCGAGGTCCTACGAGCAGTACTTC
>TRBV4-1|TRBD1|.|TRBJ2-1
CASSAGGSEQFF
TGCGCCAGCAGCGCAGGGGGAAGTGAGCAGTTCTTC
>TRBV11-2|.|.|TRBJ2-2
CASSLFRTASNTGELFF
TGTGCCAGCAGCTTATTCCGGACAGCCTCTAACACCGGGGAGCTGTTTTTT
>TRBV7-9|.|.|TRBJ1-1
CASSLSPGRNTEAFF
TGTGCCAGCAGCTTATCTCCAGGCAGAAACACTGAAGCTTTCTTT